Only a few counts were recorded for the clone carrying this TCR beta chain. Its antigen is currently unknown. Data came from immunoSEQ multiplex PCR; TCRdb stores just in-frame clones and leaves some out. Counted here are about 150,000 clones, roughly nine tenths occurring once; the ten biggest clones make up 5.5% to 7%. The data originate from a study of T cell responses to AZD1222 COVID-19 vaccine. Findings of the study overall: White British ancestry dominated among donors, who included more females, and clonal diversity was possibly underestimated.

J gave up 4 bases and V 4 bases, and 5 bases lay outside the gene matches. CDR1 is MRHNA, CDR2 SNTAGT, per germline. This CDR3 region has 15 residues. The chain employs TRBV6-4 and TRBJ2-1; 9 bases agree with TRBD1. The TCR sequence derives from an adult who had recovered from COVID-19. The sample was peripheral blood, taken after recovery from COVID-19. The CDR3 DNA sequence: TGTGCCAGCAGTGTACAGGGGGCCGGGTACAATGAGCAGTTCTTC. As protein: CASSVQGAGYNEQFF.